This record looks at one T cell receptor beta chain sequence and its context. These data originate in a study of control samples from healthy donors and cancer patients. Trimming stripped 1 base from V and 4 bases from J, with 16 bases between. This CDR3 contains 16 residues. Germline V gene sequence: CDR1 LGHNA, CDR2 YSLEER. This table comes from immunoSEQ multiplex PCR, and its TCRdb copy is limited to in-frame clones, with some not included. Of approximately 100,000 clones listed, 88% are singletons. The chain combines TRBV4-3 with TRBJ1-1; D might be TRBD1 (5 bases). The sample comprised blood. This receptor was taken from a man aged 30 to 39 in good health. The CDR3 spells CASSQAKGRRGTEAFF. CDR3 coding DNA: TGCGCCAGCAGCCAAGCGAAAGGCCGGAGGGGCACTGAAGCTTTCTTT.